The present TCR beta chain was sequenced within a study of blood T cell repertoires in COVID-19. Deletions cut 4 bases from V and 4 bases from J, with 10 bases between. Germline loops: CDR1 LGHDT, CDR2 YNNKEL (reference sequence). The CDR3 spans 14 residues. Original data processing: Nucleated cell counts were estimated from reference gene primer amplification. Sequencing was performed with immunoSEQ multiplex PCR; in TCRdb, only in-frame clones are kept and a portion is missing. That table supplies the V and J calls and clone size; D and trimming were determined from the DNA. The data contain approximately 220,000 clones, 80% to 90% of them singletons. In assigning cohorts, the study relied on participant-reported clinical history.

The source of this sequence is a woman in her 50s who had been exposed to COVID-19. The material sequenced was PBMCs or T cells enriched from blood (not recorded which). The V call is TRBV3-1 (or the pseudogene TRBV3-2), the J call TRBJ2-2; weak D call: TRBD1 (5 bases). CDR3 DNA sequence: TGTGCCAGCAGCCCCCTACAGGTCACCGGGGAGCTGTTTTTT. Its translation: CASSPLQVTGELFF.